These 3 T cell receptor beta chains were sequenced from one sample in a study of T cell responses to AZD1222 COVID-19 vaccine. The data were produced by immunoSEQ multiplex PCR, yet TCRdb's version contains in-frame clones alone and is incomplete. The data contain 150,000 or so clones, almost 95% of them singletons. This specimen was peripheral blood, taken 28 days after the second AZD1222 dose. All receptors derive from an adult who received the AZD1222 COVID-19 vaccine.

V and J are TRBV27 and TRBJ2-7; D may be TRBD1 or TRBD2 (5 bases each). Trimming took off 8 bases at V and 0 bases at J, with 11 bases between the two ends. CDR1 is MNHEY, CDR2 SMNVEV, per germline (reference sequence). The CDR3 covers 13 residues. The CDR3 sequence: CASGTKNSYEQYF. In DNA, the CDR3 is TGTGCCAGCGGGACCAAAAACTCCTACGAGCAGTACTTC.

In the case of this clone: A read error may produce the germline difference seen at one junction end. The V and J genes are TRBV6-5 and TRBJ1-5; D not certain. The germline V gene encodes CDR1 MNHEY and CDR2 SVGAGI. The length of the CDR3 is 14 residues. The CDR3 here is CASSYRTGDQSQHF. CDR3 in DNA: TGTGCCAGCTCTTACCGCACGGGCGATCAGTCCCAGCATTTT.

This chain joins TRBV7-9 and TRBJ2-1, with a tentative D call TRBD1 (6 bases). The germline V gene encodes CDR1 SEHNR and CDR2 FQNEAQ (reference sequence). The CDR3 is 16 residues long. V was cut by 4 bases and J by 4 bases, with 17 bases left in between. The CDR3 loop reads CASSSKLPGQYNEQFF. Here the CDR3 DNA reads TGTGCCAGCAGCTCAAAACTACCGGGACAATACAATGAGCAGTTCTTC.